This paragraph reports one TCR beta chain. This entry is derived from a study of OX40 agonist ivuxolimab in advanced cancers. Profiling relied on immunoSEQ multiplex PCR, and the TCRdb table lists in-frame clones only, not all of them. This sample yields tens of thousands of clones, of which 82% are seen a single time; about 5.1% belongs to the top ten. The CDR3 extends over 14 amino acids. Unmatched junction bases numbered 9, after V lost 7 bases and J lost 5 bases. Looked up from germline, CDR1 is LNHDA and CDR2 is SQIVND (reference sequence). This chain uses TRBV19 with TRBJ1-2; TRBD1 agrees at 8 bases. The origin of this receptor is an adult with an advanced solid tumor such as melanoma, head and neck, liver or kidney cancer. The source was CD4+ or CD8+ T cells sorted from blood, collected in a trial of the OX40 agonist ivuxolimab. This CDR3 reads CASTVDRGGYGYTF. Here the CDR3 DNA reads TGTGCCAGTACTGTCGACAGGGGAGGGTATGGCTACACCTTC.